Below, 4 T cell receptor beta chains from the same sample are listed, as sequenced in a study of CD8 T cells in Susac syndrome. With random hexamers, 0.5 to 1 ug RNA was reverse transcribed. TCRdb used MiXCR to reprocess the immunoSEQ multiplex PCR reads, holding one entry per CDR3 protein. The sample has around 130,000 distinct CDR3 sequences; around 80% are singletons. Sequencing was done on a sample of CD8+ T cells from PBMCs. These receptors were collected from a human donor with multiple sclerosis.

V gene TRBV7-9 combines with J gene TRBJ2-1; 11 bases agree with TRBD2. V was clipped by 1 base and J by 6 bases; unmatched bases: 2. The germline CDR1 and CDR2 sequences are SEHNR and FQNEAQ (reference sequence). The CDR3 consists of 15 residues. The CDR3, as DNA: TGTGCCAGCAGCTTAGTACTAGCGGGGGCCAATGAGCAGTTCTTC. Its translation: CASSLVLAGANEQFF. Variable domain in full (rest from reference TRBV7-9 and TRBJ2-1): DTGVSQNPRHKITKRGQNVTFRCDPISEHNRLYWYRQTLGQGPEFLTYFQNEAQLEKSRLLSDRFSAERPKGSFSTLEIQRTEQGDSAMYLCASSLVLAGANEQFFGPGTRLTVL.

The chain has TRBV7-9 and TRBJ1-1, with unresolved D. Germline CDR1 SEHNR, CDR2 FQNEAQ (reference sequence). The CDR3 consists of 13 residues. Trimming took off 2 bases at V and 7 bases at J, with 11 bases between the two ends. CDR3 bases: TGTGCCAGCAGCTTAAGCTCCCGAGGTGAAGCTTTCTTT. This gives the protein CASSLSSRGEAFF.

The CDR3 loop reads CASSEGPPSQNYEQYF. Written as DNA, the CDR3 is TGTGCCAGCAGTGAAGGGCCGCCCAGCCAAAACTACGAGCAGTACTTC. The genes are TRBV2 and TRBJ2-7; no clear D gene. V was pared by 1 base and J by 3 bases, with 16 bases between. This CDR3 is 16 amino acids long. From germline, CDR1 is SNHLY and CDR2 FYNNEI.

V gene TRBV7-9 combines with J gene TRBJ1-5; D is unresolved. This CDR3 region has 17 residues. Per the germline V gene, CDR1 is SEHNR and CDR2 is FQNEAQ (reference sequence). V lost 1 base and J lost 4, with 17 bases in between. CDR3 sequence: CASSLGGSGRLNQPQHF. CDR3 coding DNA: TGTGCCAGCAGCTTAGGGGGATCGGGCAGGCTGAATCAGCCCCAGCATTTT.